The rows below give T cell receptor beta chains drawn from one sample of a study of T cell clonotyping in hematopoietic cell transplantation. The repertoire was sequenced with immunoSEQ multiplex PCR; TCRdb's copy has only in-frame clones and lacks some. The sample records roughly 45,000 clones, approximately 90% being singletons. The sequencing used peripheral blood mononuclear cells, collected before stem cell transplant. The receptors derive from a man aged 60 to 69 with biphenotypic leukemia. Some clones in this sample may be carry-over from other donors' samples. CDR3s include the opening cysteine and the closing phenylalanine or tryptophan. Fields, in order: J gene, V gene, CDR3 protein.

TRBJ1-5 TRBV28 CASSLGSYQPQHF
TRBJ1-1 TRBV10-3 CAITAAGNTEAFF
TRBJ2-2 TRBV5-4 CASSLRQITGELFF
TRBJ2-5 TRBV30 CAWSPRTGGLGETQYF
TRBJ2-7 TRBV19 CATRDGSSYEQYF
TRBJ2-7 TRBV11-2 CASSPPAPEQYF
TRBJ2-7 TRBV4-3 CASSPDRLFGYEQYF
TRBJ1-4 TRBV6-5 CASSRQAANEKLFF
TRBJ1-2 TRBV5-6 CASSAPGTPGGYTF
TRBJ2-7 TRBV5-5 CASITYEQYF
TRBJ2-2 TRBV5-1 CASSLVGQGTGELFF
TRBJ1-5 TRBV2 CASRDGTRPQHF
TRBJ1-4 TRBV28 CASSLTRDATNEKLFF
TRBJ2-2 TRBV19 CASKVTNTGELFF
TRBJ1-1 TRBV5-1 CASSLAPKTGNTEAFF
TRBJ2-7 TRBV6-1 CASTSEVPYEQYF
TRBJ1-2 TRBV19 CASSTFSLSPRRGINYGYTF
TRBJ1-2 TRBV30 CAWSVLNLPSGYTF
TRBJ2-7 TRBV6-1 CASSEALLGGSTF
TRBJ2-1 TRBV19 CASSMVDNEQFF
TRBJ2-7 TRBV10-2 CASSEDRVDDYEQYF
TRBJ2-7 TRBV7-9 CASGGLAGVVEQYF
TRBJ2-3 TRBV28 CASSSWGTGEFTTDTQYF
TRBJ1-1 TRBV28 CASSPEGQGLAEAFF
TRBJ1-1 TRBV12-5 CASGLPPAGTGLSEAFF
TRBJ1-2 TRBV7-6 CASSLATGYGYTF
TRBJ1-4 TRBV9 CASSADPSALRGGNEKLFF
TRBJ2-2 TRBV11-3 CASSAASVGSTGELFF
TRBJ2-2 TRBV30 CAWNKNRGTGPGELFF
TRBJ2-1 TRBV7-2 CASSIQAGAALGQFF
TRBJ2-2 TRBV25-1 CASCHRDTGELFF
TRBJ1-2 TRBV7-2 CASSLDRVGGYTF
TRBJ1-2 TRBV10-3 CAISVQGILANYGYTF
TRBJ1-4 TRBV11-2 CASSLVYEKLFF
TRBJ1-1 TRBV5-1 CASSLEGAGGRAFF
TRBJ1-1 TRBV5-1 CASSYRQGSTEAFF
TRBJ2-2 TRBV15 CATKRLTGELFF
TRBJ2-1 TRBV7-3 CASSFGRHHNEQFF
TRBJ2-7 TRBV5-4 CASSLDSGRISRYEQYF
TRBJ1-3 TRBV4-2 CASSQVTLGSGNTIYF
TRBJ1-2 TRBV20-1 CSASEFYGYTF
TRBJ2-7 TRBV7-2 CASSLFAGMNYEQYF
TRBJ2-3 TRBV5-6 CASSLGGLGTDTQYF
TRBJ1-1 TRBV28 CASGPPTEAFF
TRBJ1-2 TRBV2 CASIDREGYGYTF
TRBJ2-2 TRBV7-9 CAVRWGDRTGELFF